The 30 T cell receptor beta chains below all came from one sample that was sequenced in a study of radiotherapy plus CTLA-4 blockade in lung cancer (dated by TCRdb to between 2017 and 2018). The protocol used for the library was the immunoSEQ multiplex PCR assay. TCRdb obtained this table from immuneACCESS and retained in-frame rearrangements with V and J assigned. These tables miss some clones; where compared with another copy, unresolved V genes account for less than half of the shortfall, and the remainder is unexplained. The sample profile shows 55,000 or so clones; almost 85% of them were found once. Of the sample, 5% to 6.5% is held by the ten largest clones. The input for sequencing was peripheral blood, taken from a patient treated with radiotherapy plus ipilimumab. These receptor sequences come from a human donor with non-small cell lung cancer whose response to radiotherapy plus ipilimumab could not be evaluated.

The gene calls are TRBV2 and TRBJ1-2, with 11 nucleotides matching TRBD1. Germline V gene data show CDR1 as SNHLY and CDR2 as FYNNEI. With 7 bases clipped from V and 8 bases from J, the junction kept 6 bases outside the gene matches. The CDR3 has 13 residues. CDR3 in DNA: TGTGCCAGCATAGAGGGGACAGGGGGAGGCTACACCTTC. It encodes CASIEGTGGGYTF.

The chain carries TRBV18 and TRBJ1-1; TRBD1 might be the D (5 bases). Germline V lookup: CDR1 KGHSH, CDR2 LQKENI. This CDR3 is 13 amino acids long. The V gene lost 4 bases and the J gene lost 6 bases, with 12 bases spanning the gap. CDR3 coding DNA: TGTGCCAGCTCACAGACAGCGGGCGCTGAAGCTTTCTTT. Its translation: CASSQTAGAEAFF.

This chain uses TRBV4-3 with TRBJ1-5; TRBD1 agrees at 9 bases. This CDR3 has 15 residues. V lost 6 bases, J lost 7 bases, and 10 bases stayed unmatched. In germline, CDR1 is LGHNA, CDR2 YSLEER. The CDR3 loop reads CASSRTGGQGQPQHF. The DNA for the CDR3 is TGCGCCAGCAGTCGTACAGGGGGCCAGGGCCAGCCCCAGCATTTT.

The chain is built from TRBV27 and TRBJ1-6, with TRBD1 as a possible D gene (5 bases). Trimming left V 3 bases short and J 5 bases short, with 8 bases between. This CDR3 is built from 14 residues. In germline, CDR1 is MNHEY, CDR2 SMNVEV (reference sequence). CDR3 region: CASSFRQNNSPLHF. The CDR3 DNA reads as TGTGCCAGCAGTTTTCGACAGAATAATTCACCCCTCCACTTT.

J is TRBJ1-2 and V is TRBV27; 11 bases are shared with TRBD1. V shed 7 bases, J shed 7 bases, and the junction held 5 bases outside the gene matches. The germline V gene encodes CDR1 MNHEY and CDR2 SMNVEV (reference sequence). The CDR3 contains 13 residues. In nucleotides, the CDR3 is TGTGCCAGCAAAGGACAGGGGGCGCTTGGCTACACCTTC. Protein sequence: CASKGQGALGYTF.

The rearrangement joins TRBV25-1 to TRBJ2-5; TRBD2 is a possible D gene (7 bases). The CDR3 consists of 18 residues. Germline CDR1 is MGHDK and CDR2 is SYGVNS. V was cut by 4 bases and J by 5 bases, with 26 bases left in between. Written as DNA, the CDR3 is TGTGCCAGCAGTGGACAAGAAGAAGCAAGAGGGAGGGGGGAGACCCAGTACTTC. It codes for CASSGQEEARGRGETQYF.

This chain links TRBV9 with TRBJ2-7; 9 bases align to TRBD2. The CDR3 is 16 residues long. Germline V gives CDR1 SGDLS, CDR2 YYNGEE. Trimming removed 5 bases from V and 6 bases from J; junction bases left unmatched: 15. The CDR3 nucleotides are TGTGCCAGCAGGGCGAGGCGGGAGGGCCAGATACCCGAGCAGTACTTC. Encoded protein: CASRARREGQIPEQYF.

DNA for the CDR3: TGTGCCAGCAGTCCCCGACAGGTCTCCTACGAGCAGTACTTC. Protein product: CASSPRQVSYEQYF. The rearrangement joins TRBV28 to TRBJ2-7; a possible D gene is TRBD1 (6 bases). From germline, CDR1 is MDHEN and CDR2 SYDVKM. The germline V and J ends were trimmed by 5 bases and 0 bases, with 11 bases remaining between them. The CDR3 covers 14 residues.

This clone was found once. The sample has other DNA sequences that encode this CDR3 too. V usage is TRBV19 and J usage is TRBJ2-1, with TRBD2 matching over 8 bases. CDR1 is LNHDA and CDR2 is SQIVND in the germline V gene (reference sequence). The CDR3 runs 15 residues. Trimming cost V 4 bases and J 0 bases; bases outside gene matches: 2. In DNA, the CDR3 is TGTGCCAGTAGTAGTAGCGGGGCCTCCTACAATGAGCAGTTCTTC. Its translation: CASSSSGASYNEQFF. The full variable domain, completed using reference TRBV19 and TRBJ2-1, is DGGITQSPKYLFRKEGQNVTLSCEQNLNHDAMYWYRQDPGQGLRLIYYSQIVNDFQKGDIAEGYSVSREKKESFPLTVTSAQKNPTAFYLCASSSSGASYNEQFFGPGTRLTVL.

The chain recombines TRBV2 with TRBJ2-6; possible D gene TRBD2, 5 bases. Between the trimmed V and J ends, which lost 6 bases and 0 bases, there was a span of 6 bases. The CDR3 is 14 residues long. Germline V CDR1 and CDR2: SNHLY, FYNNEI. The CDR3 spells CASRAGSGANVLTF. In DNA, the CDR3 is TGTGCCAGCAGGGCGGGCTCTGGGGCCAACGTCCTGACTTTC.

This chain uses TRBV19 with TRBJ1-3; D is ambiguous. With 6 bases removed from V and 0 bases from J, the gap between germline ends came to 12 bases. The CDR3 spans 15 residues. The germline CDR1 and CDR2 sequences are LNHDA and SQIVND (reference sequence). CDR3 sequence: CASSPFWSSGNTIYF. The CDR3 DNA reads TGTGCCAGTAGCCCTTTCTGGAGCTCTGGAAACACCATATATTTT.

V usage is TRBV11-2 and J usage is TRBJ2-3; D not certain. Between the trimmed V and J ends, which lost 1 base and 2 bases, there was a span of 13 bases. This CDR3 contains 16 residues. Germline loops: CDR1 SGHAT, CDR2 FQNNGV. Here the CDR3 reads CASSLGPAKNTDTQYF. The DNA of the CDR3 is TGTGCCAGCAGCTTAGGGCCAGCGAAAAACACAGATACGCAGTATTTT.

The rearrangement joins TRBV14 to TRBJ2-7; a possible D gene is TRBD1 (6 bases). CDR1 is SGHDN, CDR2 FVKESK, per germline. V gave up 7 bases and J gave up 4 bases, with 38 bases separating them. The length of the CDR3 is 21 residues. CDR3 in amino acids: CASKDHPNFRSHPGVRYEQYF. CDR3 nucleotide sequence: TGTGCCAGCAAGGACCATCCCAATTTCCGGTCCCACCCAGGGGTCCGGTACGAGCAGTACTTC. Filled out from reference TRBV14 and TRBJ2-7, the complete variable domain reads EAGVTQFPSHSVIEKGQTVTLRCDPISGHDNLYWYRRVMGKEIKFLLHFVKESKQDESGMPNNRFLAERTGGTYSTLKVQPAELEDSGVYFCASKDHPNFRSHPGVRYEQYFGPGTRLTVT.

The chain has TRBV18 and TRBJ2-7; perhaps TRBD1 as D (5 bases). Trimming pared 3 bases from V and 3 bases from J, leaving 6 bases between. The CDR3 is 12 residues long. From germline, CDR1 is KGHSH and CDR2 LQKENI. The CDR3: CASSPDSYEQYF. As DNA, the CDR3 is TGTGCCAGCTCACCCGACAGCTACGAGCAGTACTTC.

The V gene is TRBV7-9, the J gene TRBJ2-7; 13 positions match TRBD2. The CDR3 has 17 amino acids. The V segment lost 5 bases and the J segment 3 bases; nucleotides outside the gene matches: 10. The germline V gene has CDR1 SEHNR and CDR2 FQNEAQ (reference sequence). As DNA, the CDR3 is TGTGCCAGCAGCCGGGGGACTAGCGGGATTCAGGGCTACGAGCAGTACTTC. Encoded protein: CASSRGTSGIQGYEQYF.

On this clone itself: The junction shows a germline mismatch at one end, possibly a read error. V is TRBV10-2 and J is TRBJ1-6; no clear D. There are 15 residues in the CDR3. Germline V CDR1 and CDR2: WSHSY, SAAADI. The CDR3 spells CASSERGLAGSSLHF. The CDR3 DNA sequence: TGCGCCAGCAGTGAGAGAGGTCTCGCGGGTTCATCCCTCCACTTT.

This sequence joins TRBV7-2 and TRBJ1-1; D remains ambiguous. The germline V gene has CDR1 SGHTA and CDR2 FQGNSA. The CDR3 sequence is 13 residues long. Trimming took off 3 bases at V and 0 bases at J, with 5 bases between the two ends. CDR3 residues: CASSFEMNTEAFF. The CDR3 DNA sequence: TGTGCCAGCAGCTTTGAGATGAACACTGAAGCTTTCTTT.

The CDR3: CATQQGLGREQYF. Written as DNA, the CDR3 is TGTGCCACCCAACAGGGCCTGGGACGCGAGCAGTACTTC. The J gene is TRBJ2-7, the V gene TRBV6-5; D is possibly TRBD1 (6 bases). V shed 10 bases and J shed 6 bases, with 19 bases lying between them. The CDR3 has 13 amino acids. The V gene's germline CDR1 is MNHEY and CDR2 SVGAGI.

This clone occurred a few times. At one end, the junction sequence differs from germline, possibly due to a read error. This chain connects TRBV6-1 to TRBJ1-2; tentative D call: TRBD1 (5 bases). Per the germline V gene, CDR1 is MNHNS and CDR2 is SASEGT. CDR3 length: 17 residues. In nucleotides, the CDR3 is TGTGCCATCAGTGAGTCGACAGCAGAACTCATGAACTATGGCTACACCTTC. Its translation is CAISESTAELMNYGYTF.

The chain joins TRBV9 to TRBJ2-3; 7 bases align to TRBD2. Germline trimming cut 4 bases from V and 3 bases from J; bases unmatched to any gene: 2. CDR1 is SGDLS and CDR2 is YYNGEE in the germline V gene. The CDR3 extends over 13 amino acids. As DNA, the CDR3 is TGTGCCAGCAGCACTAGCGCGACAGATACGCAGTATTTT. Protein: CASSTSATDTQYF.

In its sample, this clone was seen once. The chain has TRBV19 and TRBJ1-5; D is undetermined. V lost 1 base and J 3 bases, leaving 7 bases between the germline ends. The germline CDR1 and CDR2 sequences are LNHDA and SQIVND (reference sequence). CDR3 length: 14 residues. As DNA, the CDR3 is TGTGCCAGTAGTATAGGGCAGATCAATCAGCCCCAGCATTTT. This gives the protein CASSIGQINQPQHF. The whole variable domain, filled in from reference TRBV19 and TRBJ1-5, reads DGGITQSPKYLFRKEGQNVTLSCEQNLNHDAMYWYRQDPGQGLRLIYYSQIVNDFQKGDIAEGYSVSREKKESFPLTVTSAQKNPTAFYLCASSIGQINQPQHFGDGTRLSIL.

V usage is TRBV6-1 and J usage is TRBJ2-1; D possibly corresponds to TRBD1 (5 bases). CDR1 and CDR2 (germline): MNHNS, SASEGT. The CDR3 consists of 15 residues. V was shortened by 7 bases and J by 2 bases, with 15 bases between the two germline ends. In DNA form, the CDR3 reads TGTGCCAGCACCGTTGACAGTGGGGCCTACAATGAGCAGTTCTTC. Translated, it gives CASTVDSGAYNEQFF.

Details on this clone: A read error may account for a junction end that differs from germline. Other nucleotide sequences from this sample produce the same CDR3. This rearrangement joins TRBV9 to TRBJ2-5; a possible D gene is TRBD2 (6 bases). The CDR3 is made up of 14 amino acids. Germline-derived CDR1 and CDR2 are SGDLS and YYNGEE. Here the CDR3 reads CASSVAVSQETQYF. As DNA, the CDR3 is TGTGCCAGTAGCGTAGCGGTTTCCCAAGAGACCCAGTACTTC.

This chain uses TRBV28 with TRBJ2-3; 11 bases agree with TRBD2. With 8 bases clipped from V and 3 bases from J, the junction kept 13 bases outside the gene matches. CDR3 size: 17 residues. CDR1 is MDHEN, CDR2 SYDVKM, per germline. CDR3 region: CASPPRASGRRTDTQYF. For the CDR3, the DNA is TGTGCCAGCCCCCCCCGGGCTAGCGGGAGGAGAACAGATACGCAGTATTTT.

CDR3 sequence reads: CASSSGETDTQYF. CDR3 sequence (DNA): TGCGCCAGCAGCTCCGGGGAAACAGATACGCAGTATTTT. V gene TRBV5-1 combines with J gene TRBJ2-3; perhaps TRBD2 as D (5 bases). Germline V CDR1 and CDR2: SGHRS, YFSETQ. The CDR3 covers 13 residues. V shed 3 bases and J shed 3 bases, with 8 bases lying between them.

The chain combines TRBV5-6 with TRBJ1-4; D is undetermined. This CDR3 comprises 18 residues. The germline V gene has CDR1 SGHDT and CDR2 YYEEEE. The V end was cut by 4 bases, the J end by 4 bases, with 23 bases between. DNA of the CDR3: TGTGCCAGCAGCGTGCGCACGACCGGGATTAGGGTTAATGAAAAACTGTTTTTT. Amino acids: CASSVRTTGIRVNEKLFF.

By proportion, this clone is medium-sized (0.01 to 0.1%). This sample includes further DNA sequences coding for the same CDR3. V usage is TRBV7-9 and J usage is TRBJ1-2; TRBD1 agrees at 8 bases. The CDR3 loop spans 15 amino acids. Trimming cost V 5 bases and J 0 bases; bases outside gene matches: 5. Germline V lookup: CDR1 SEHNR, CDR2 FQNEAQ (reference sequence). This CDR3 is CASSSRQGPNYGYTF. The CDR3, as DNA: TGTGCCAGCAGCAGTAGACAGGGGCCTAACTATGGCTACACCTTC.

The chain links TRBV9 to TRBJ2-5; 8 bases are a match to TRBD2. This CDR3 spans 14 amino acids. The J segment lost 0 bases and the V segment lost 4 bases, leaving 2 bases of the junction unmatched. Germline V CDR1 and CDR2: SGDLS, YYNGEE. In nucleotides, the CDR3 is TGTGCCAGCAGCACGCGGGGGGACCAAGAGACCCAGTACTTC. It is translated as CASSTRGDQETQYF.

V and J are TRBV5-1 and TRBJ1-2, with 7 bases aligning to TRBD1. V was clipped by 4 bases and J by 4 bases; unmatched bases: 10. There are 15 residues in the CDR3. The germline V gene encodes CDR1 SGHRS and CDR2 YFSETQ. The CDR3 sequence is CASSATKTGSYGYTF. CDR3 bases: TGCGCCAGCAGCGCAACTAAGACAGGGAGCTATGGCTACACCTTC.

This chain uses TRBV9 with TRBJ2-1, with 9 bases identical to TRBD1. The CDR3 consists of 16 residues. CDR1 is SGDLS and CDR2 is YYNGEE in the germline V gene. Losses at the gene ends were 4 bases for V and 2 bases for J; bases not matched to a gene: 7. CDR3 in DNA: TGTGCCAGCAGCATCACCGGGACAGGGCCCTACAATGAGCAGTTCTTC. Its translation: CASSITGTGPYNEQFF.